Below, 6 T cell receptor beta chains from the same sample are listed, as sequenced in a study of T cells in Graves' hyperthyroidism and ophthalmopathy. Amplification of TCR beta CDR3 regions was performed using RNA transcripts as template. The TCR CDR3 was amplified in a first-round RT-PCR using the HTBI primer set. TCRdb fed the multiplex PCR reads into MiXCR, producing one record per CDR3 protein. Found here are about 640,000 distinct CDR3 sequences, less than 25% of them singletons; the top ten hold more than 30%. The sample was blood. The receptors originated from a man aged 30 to 45 with Graves' ophthalmopathy.

At least ten counts were recorded for this clonotype. The rearrangement joins TRBV3-1 to TRBJ1-2; 8 bases align to TRBD1. The CDR3 is 15 amino acids. Trimming cost V 0 bases and J 6 bases; bases outside gene matches: 6. The germline CDR1 and CDR2 sequences are LGHDT and YNNKEL (reference sequence). The CDR3, as DNA: TGTGCCAGCAGCCAAGAAGCAGGGGGCCGGGATGGCTACACCTTC. Translating gives CASSQEAGGRDGYTF. Based on the CDR3 plus reference TRBV3-1 and TRBJ1-2, the full variable domain is DTAVSQTPKYLVTQMGNDKSIKCEQNLGHDTMYWYKQDSKKFLKIMFSYNNKELIINETVPNRFSPKSPDKAHLNLHINSLELGDSAVYFCASSQEAGGRDGYTFGSGTRLTVV.

This clonotype came up once. This chain joins TRBV10-3 and TRBJ1-6; tentative D call: TRBD1 (6 bases). V was cut by 2 bases and J by 9 bases, with 8 bases left in between. CDR3 length: 13 residues. Germline V CDR1 and CDR2: ENHRY, SYGVKD. The CDR3 region has the DNA TGTGCCATCAGTGAGACAGGGATTTCACCCCTCCACTTT. It is translated as CAISETGISPLHF.

The chain uses TRBV2 and TRBJ2-2, with 8 nucleotides matching TRBD2. After removal of 4 bases from V and 6 bases from J, the junction contained 7 bases not matched to a gene. Per germline, CDR1 SNHLY and CDR2 FYNNEI. This CDR3 contains 15 residues. CDR3 bases: TGTGCCAGCAGTGGAGGAGCGGGAGTGTCCGGGGAGCTGTTTTTT. As protein: CASSGGAGVSGELFF. Full variable domain (outside the CDR3, taken from reference TRBV2 and TRBJ2-2): EPEVTQTPSHQVTQMGQEVILRCVPISNHLYFYWYRQILGQKVEFLVSFYNNEISEKSEIFDDQFSVERPDGSNFTLKIRSTKLEDSAMYFCASSGGAGVSGELFFGEGSRLTVL.

The chain recombines TRBV6-1 with TRBJ1-2; D unresolved. Germline lookup yields CDR1 MNHNS and CDR2 SASEGT. The germline V and J ends were trimmed by 6 bases and 4 bases, with 18 bases remaining between them. This CDR3 is 15 amino acids long. CDR3 nucleotide sequence: TGTGCCAGCAGGCCGCCCAGGACCCCCCTCTATGGCTACACCTTC. Its translation is CASRPPRTPLYGYTF.

This chain connects TRBV28 to TRBJ1-6, with 7 bases identical to TRBD1. The J segment lost 7 bases and the V segment lost 2 bases, leaving 5 bases of the junction unmatched. Per germline, CDR1 MDHEN and CDR2 SYDVKM. CDR3 length equals 15 residues. The CDR3 DNA reads TGTGCCAGCAGTTTAAGCAGGGGGTGGAATTCACCCCTCCACTTT. As protein: CASSLSRGWNSPLHF.

This clonotype has only a few counts. The J gene is TRBJ1-5, the V gene TRBV20-1; D is ambiguous. V was pared by 0 bases and J by 3 bases, with 12 bases between. The CDR3 consists of 15 residues. Germline-derived CDR1 and CDR2 are DFQATT and SNEGSKA (reference sequence). The CDR3 spells CSARDRIGYNQPQHF. The CDR3 DNA follows: TGCAGTGCTAGAGATCGTATAGGCTACAATCAGCCCCAGCATTTT.